The table lists the clone carrying this T cell receptor beta chain with many counts. Antigen unknown. Since it is a stray read in a library aimed at alpha chains, this beta chain has a size that is not meaningful. This sample is drawn from a study of spatial heterogeneity in lung cancer. Study conclusions and caveats: How many expanded intratumoral alpha and beta TCRs were present tracked the tumor mutation count, which was a count of nonsynonymous mutations.

Indicated time point: sample taken at primary tumor resection. This CDR3 region has 12 residues. Looked up from germline, CDR1 is SGDLS and CDR2 is YYNGEE. V was shortened by 4 bases and J by 9 bases, with 11 bases between the two germline ends. TCRdb itself ran the 5' RACE reads through MiXCR, one entry per CDR3 protein. The table includes roughly 19,000 distinct CDR3 sequences, approximately 5.8% detected once. The gene calls are TRBV9 and TRBJ2-1; tentative D call: TRBD1 (6 bases). This sequence originates from a female donor with early-stage non-small cell lung cancer. The source material was lung tumor tissue, sampled at surgery. This CDR3 is CASSPGDGEQFF. The CDR3 DNA reads as TGTGCCAGCAGCCCAGGGGACGGTGAGCAGTTCTTC.